This entry concerns a single TCR beta chain. There are 15 residues in the CDR3. J lost 5 bases, V lost 0 bases, and 5 bases had no gene match. The germline V gene has CDR1 SGHRS and CDR2 YFSETQ. Clones were sequenced by immunoSEQ multiplex PCR, and TCRdb holds only the in-frame ones, with some missing. This table has about 94,000 clones, approximately 74% appearing once. The sample originates from a study of blood T cell repertoires in COVID-19. Background on the study: Acute-phase and convalescent COVID-19 samples originated in the United States, Italy and Spain. T cells, B-cell-depleted T cells, or PBMCs supplied cDNA or gDNA.

Enrolled during active infection, Seattle patients were then followed longitudinally. Material: peripheral blood. The origin of this receptor is a man in his 70s with COVID-19, enrolled during active disease. The rearrangement uses TRBV5-1 and TRBJ2-5, with 9 bases that match TRBD2. CDR3 in amino acids: CASSLVAGGRETQYF. The DNA of the CDR3 is TGCGCCAGCAGCTTGGTGGCGGGAGGGCGGGAGACCCAGTACTTC.